This note documents a single TCR beta chain sequence. The antigen is unknown. Both 60 Vbeta primers and 13 Jbeta primers went into the PCR. Clones were sequenced by immunoSEQ multiplex PCR, and TCRdb holds only the in-frame ones, with some missing. The data hold approximately 150,000 clones, with around 79% observed a single time. The data are from a study of cytomegalovirus exposure and HLA in healthy donors. CDR1 is LNHDA, CDR2 SQIVND, per germline (reference sequence). This CDR3 region has 12 residues. V was cut by 3 bases and J by 3 bases, with 5 bases left in between. Study-wide results and caveats: Three CMV-associated chains proved CMV antigen-specific in vitro.

The clonotype originates from a human donor in good health. V usage is TRBV19 and J usage is TRBJ1-1; D is unclear. Specimen: PBMCs. The CDR3 bases are TGTGCCAGTAGTATGAGGGACACTGAAGCTTTCTTT. Its translation: CASSMRDTEAFF. Supplemented by reference TRBV19 and TRBJ1-1, the full variable domain reads DGGITQSPKYLFRKEGQNVTLSCEQNLNHDAMYWYRQDPGQGLRLIYYSQIVNDFQKGDIAEGYSVSREKKESFPLTVTSAQKNPTAFYLCASSMRDTEAFFGQGTRLTVV.